The T cell receptor beta chain described here comes from a study of control samples from healthy donors and cancer patients. The CDR3 totals 13 residues. Trimming took 3 bases from V and 2 from J, leaving 5 bases between them. Data came from immunoSEQ multiplex PCR; TCRdb stores just in-frame clones and leaves some out. The sample includes roughly 100,000 clones, around nine tenths of them seen just once. The clonotype comes from a man younger than 40 in good health. This chain uses TRBV12-3 or TRBV12-4 with TRBJ1-5; the D is unclear. What was sequenced was blood. The CDR3 DNA reads TGTGCCAGCAGTTTCATGGGCAATCAGCCCCAGCATTTT. Translation: CASSFMGNQPQHF.